The present T cell receptor (beta chain) was sequenced within a study of CD4 T cell repertoires in COVID-19. Study-level information: CFSE-low cells expanded 10 days with IL-2, then restimulated with other coronavirus spikes.

Profiling relied on immunoSEQ multiplex PCR, and the TCRdb table lists in-frame clones only, not all of them. The table lists about 75,000 clones, around 82% of them singletons. The CDR3 contains 12 residues. Germline V CDR1 and CDR2: MNHEY, SVGAGI. V dropped 6 bases and J dropped 3 bases, with 8 bases sitting between them. V is TRBV6-5 and J is TRBJ1-2; perhaps TRBD1 as D (5 bases). The clonotype was recovered from a human donor who had COVID-19. Sequencing was performed on CD4+ T cells from peripheral blood, taken after recovery from COVID-19. CDR3 sequence (DNA): TGTGCCAGCAGGATAGGGGACTATGGCTACACCTTC. Translation: CASRIGDYGYTF.